The T cell receptor (beta chain) under discussion was sequenced for a study of cytomegalovirus exposure and HLA in healthy donors. Germline CDR1 and CDR2: GTSNPN and SVGIG (reference sequence). The CDR3 length is 14 residues. Trimming removed 1 base at V and 3 bases at J, with 13 bases between. PCR amplification relied on 60 Vbeta primers (plus 13 Jbeta primers). In the authors' methods: Roughly 11 million shared chains were among approximately 87 million unique TCR beta chains counted in a later analysis. Clones were sequenced by immunoSEQ multiplex PCR, and TCRdb holds only the in-frame ones, with some missing. V, J and clone size reflect that table, while D and trimming were determined from the DNA. The sample has some 130,000 clones, approximately 86% seen once.

The genes are TRBV30 and TRBJ2-7; no definite D call. Material for sequencing was PBMCs. This clonotype originated in a boy under 18 in good health and CMV-seronegative. This CDR3 reads CAWSGAERYYEQYF. The CDR3 region has the DNA TGTGCCTGGAGTGGTGCGGAGCGCTACTACGAGCAGTACTTC.